Shown below are 24 T cell receptor beta chains from a single sample sequenced in a study of response to subunit inactivated influenza vaccine. TCRdb re-analysed the RT-PCR reads in MiXCR, keeping a single row per CDR3 protein. The sample includes roughly 700,000 distinct CDR3 sequences, about 15% of them seen just once. The sample here was PBMCs from blood, taken roughly 15 days before vaccination. Receptors originate from a man aged 50 to 59 who received an inactivated influenza vaccine.

This clonotype came up many times. The V gene is TRBV12-3 or TRBV12-4, the J gene TRBJ1-1; D is unclear. The CDR3 totals 13 residues. Trimming left V 8 bases short and J 0 bases short, with 10 bases between. CDR3 sequence: CASLDTMNTEAFF. The CDR3 bases are TGTGCCAGCCTCGACACCATGAACACTGAAGCTTTCTTT.

The CDR3 DNA reads as TGCGCCAGCAGCCAAGAAATGGGCCCGGGGATCGGTGGGGAGCTGTTTTTT. This sequence encodes CASSQEMGPGIGGELFF. This sequence joins TRBV4-3 and TRBJ2-2, with a weak D call TRBD2 (5 bases). Germline CDR1 reads LGHNA; CDR2 reads YSLEER. Between the trimmed V and J ends, which lost 0 bases and 8 bases, there was a span of 19 bases. The CDR3 is 17 residues long.

This clonotype was counted between two and nine times. J is TRBJ2-7 and V is TRBV5-5, with a tentative D call TRBD1 (5 bases). This CDR3 has 14 amino acids. With 4 bases removed from V and 6 bases from J, the gap between germline ends came to 17 bases. Germline values: CDR1 SGHKS, CDR2 YYEKEE (reference sequence). The CDR3 sequence: CASSADDSFFEQYF. CDR3 DNA: TGTGCCAGCAGCGCCGACGACAGTTTCTTCGAGCAGTACTTC.

This clonotype was seen many times. The chain joins TRBV3-1 to TRBJ1-3; D might be TRBD1 (5 bases). The V gene lost 1 base and the J gene lost 0 bases, with 10 bases spanning the gap. This CDR3 comprises 16 residues. In germline, CDR1 is LGHDT, CDR2 YNNKEL (reference sequence). CDR3 in DNA: TGTGCCAGCAGCCAAGGTCAGGGTCTCTCTGGAAACACCATATATTTT. It codes for CASSQGQGLSGNTIYF.

The rearrangement joins TRBV12-3 or TRBV12-4 to TRBJ1-1; D possibly corresponds to TRBD1 (6 bases). V lost 6 bases and J 0 bases, leaving 14 bases between the germline ends. This CDR3 comprises 15 residues. The chain's CDR3 is CASRREGGMNTEAFF. In nucleotides, the CDR3 is TGTGCCAGCAGAAGAGAGGGGGGTATGAACACTGAAGCTTTCTTT.

This clonotype occurred a few times. The chain carries TRBV5-5 and TRBJ1-5, with 7 bases identical to TRBD1. Germline V gene data show CDR1 as SGHKS and CDR2 as YYEKEE (reference sequence). Trimming at V came to 4 bases and at J to 6 bases, leaving 4 bases not matched to a gene. The CDR3 spans 13 residues. Written as DNA, the CDR3 is TGTGCCAGCAGCGGAACAGGGGTTCAGCCCCAGCATTTT. It yields the protein CASSGTGVQPQHF.

This chain links TRBV24-1 with TRBJ2-7; the D gene is possibly TRBD1 (5 bases). Deletions cut 4 bases from V and 3 bases from J, with 9 bases between. The CDR3 is 13 residues long. Looked up from germline, CDR1 is KGHDR and CDR2 is SFDVKD. The CDR3, as DNA: TGTGCCACCAGTGACAGGGTCTACTACGAGCAGTACTTC. Encoded protein: CATSDRVYYEQYF.

This clonotype appeared many times. The chain carries TRBV20-1 and TRBJ2-1; perhaps TRBD2 as D (6 bases). Germline assignment: CDR1 DFQATT and CDR2 SNEGSKA (reference sequence). With 3 bases removed from V and 7 bases from J, the gap between germline ends came to 16 bases. The CDR3 length is 14 residues. Here the CDR3 DNA reads TGCAGTGCTAGTGTTTGGGACGGGAGTAATGAGCAGTTCTTC. It encodes CSASVWDGSNEQFF.

This clonotype was recorded many times. V gene TRBV27 combines with J gene TRBJ1-6, with TRBD1 identical over 8 bases. Germline V lookup: CDR1 MNHEY, CDR2 SMNVEV (reference sequence). Germline trimming cut 10 bases from V and 10 bases from J; bases unmatched to any gene: 6. The CDR3 spans 12 residues. The CDR3 DNA reads as TGTGCCACCCGGACAGGGTACTCACCCCTCCACTTT. Translated, it gives CATRTGYSPLHF.

In this sample, this clonotype turned up many times. The chain carries TRBV4-2 and TRBJ2-2; TRBD1 or TRBD2 may be the D gene (5 bases each). The CDR3 is 14 amino acids. Trimming cost V 0 bases and J 6 bases, with 8 bases left between them. Per germline, CDR1 LGHNA and CDR2 YNFKEQ. The CDR3: CASSQELGAGELFF. CDR3 DNA: TGTGCCAGCAGCCAAGAATTGGGGGCCGGGGAGCTGTTTTTT.

This clonotype was observed a handful of times. The chain couples TRBV7-6 to TRBJ2-7; D may be TRBD1 (5 bases). The germline CDR1 and CDR2 sequences are SGHVS and FNYEAQ. The CDR3 runs to 14 residues. V dropped 1 base and J dropped 3 bases, with 10 bases sitting between them. CDR3 protein: CASSLGTPHYEQYF. The CDR3 nucleotides read TGTGCCAGCAGCTTAGGGACACCGCACTACGAGCAGTACTTC. The variable domain in full, completed from reference TRBV7-6 and TRBJ2-7, reads GAGVSQSPRYKVTKRGQDVALRCDPISGHVSLYWYRQALGQGPEFLTYFNYEAQQDKSGLPNDRFSAERPEGSISTLTIQRTEQRDSAMYRCASSLGTPHYEQYFGPGTRLTVT.

The chain carries TRBV4-1 and TRBJ2-1, with TRBD1 matching 11 bases. Germline V CDR1 and CDR2: MGHRA, YSYEKL. V trimming: 4 bases; J trimming: 6 bases; junction bases outside the gene matches: 5. The CDR3 spans 15 residues. CDR3 bases: TGCGCCAGCAGCCCAGGACAGGGGGCAAGCAATGAGCAGTTCTTC. Translating gives CASSPGQGASNEQFF.

The V gene is TRBV29-1, the J gene TRBJ2-2; D call uncertain. The ends were cut back, 7 bases at V and 2 bases at J, with 5 bases in the middle. Germline CDR1 is SQVTM and CDR2 is ANQGSEA. The CDR3 extends over 11 amino acids. The CDR3 here is CSAGNTGELFF. The CDR3 DNA follows: TGCAGCGCCGGAAACACCGGGGAGCTGTTTTTT.

The chain recombines TRBV10-3 with TRBJ2-5; D possibly corresponds to TRBD1 (5 bases). CDR1 is ENHRY, CDR2 SYGVKD, per germline. V lost 0 bases and J lost 1, with 6 bases in between. This CDR3 is built from 14 residues. DNA of the CDR3: TGTGCCATCAGTGAGTCTGGGGCCCAAGAGACCCAGTACTTC. Protein product: CAISESGAQETQYF.

This clonotype was recorded a few times. This sequence joins TRBV2 and TRBJ1-5; D gene uncertain. V was cut by 0 bases and J by 4 bases, with 7 bases left in between. Germline V CDR1 and CDR2: SNHLY, FYNNEI. The CDR3 contains 14 residues. In DNA, the CDR3 is TGTGCCAGCAGTGAAGCGACCGGGAATCAGCCCCAGCATTTT. Translating it yields CASSEATGNQPQHF.

This clonotype was seen ten or more times. V is TRBV6-2 or TRBV6-3 and J is TRBJ1-1, with D maybe TRBD1 (5 bases). The germline CDR1 and CDR2 sequences are MNHEY and SVGEGT. The CDR3 covers 13 residues. V lost 8 bases, J lost 2 bases, and 12 bases lay in between. CDR3 DNA: TGTGCCAGCCGGCAGGGACTTAACACTGAAGCTTTCTTT. It translates to CASRQGLNTEAFF.

The V gene is TRBV5-1, the J gene TRBJ2-5; tentative D call: TRBD1 (6 bases). This CDR3 has 16 amino acids. Trimming removed 1 base at V and 4 bases at J, with 17 bases between. Germline V gene lookup returns CDR1 SGHRS and CDR2 YFSETQ. The CDR3 is CASSLSGGNLRETQYF. The DNA for the CDR3 is TGCGCCAGCAGCTTGTCTGGGGGCAACCTCCGAGAGACCCAGTACTTC.

This clonotype occurred many times. The V and J genes are TRBV7-2 and TRBJ1-1; no reliable D call. The V end lost 5 bases, the J end lost 2 bases, and 12 bases lay between the germline ends. Germline-derived CDR1 and CDR2 are SGHTA and FQGNSA. The CDR3 is 14 amino acids. As DNA, the CDR3 is TGTGCCAGCAGCCCAGGCCTGGGTAACACTGAAGCTTTCTTT. Encoded protein: CASSPGLGNTEAFF. Together with reference TRBV7-2 and TRBJ1-1, the CDR3 gives the full variable domain: GAGVSQSPSNKVTEKGKDVELRCDPISGHTALYWYRQSLGQGLEFLIYFQGNSAPDKSGLPSDRFSAERTGGSVSTLTIQRTQQEDSAVYLCASSPGLGNTEAFFGQGTRLTVV.

The sample holds a few counts of this clonotype. The CDR3 nucleotides read TGTGCCAGCATCGAACGGCTCCTCAACTATGGCTACACCTTC. Translation gives CASIERLLNYGYTF. This sequence joins TRBV2 and TRBJ1-2, with D unresolved. This CDR3 contains 14 residues. CDR1 and CDR2 (germline): SNHLY, FYNNEI. Trimming pared 7 bases from V and 2 bases from J, leaving 14 bases between.

This clonotype appeared a few times. The chain uses TRBV12-3 or TRBV12-4 and TRBJ1-3; D is unresolved. The CDR3 runs to 10 residues. V shed 3 bases and J shed 8 bases, with 2 bases lying between them. CDR3: CASSFDTIYF. The CDR3 DNA reads as TGTGCCAGCAGTTTTGACACCATATATTTT.

The V and J genes are TRBV3-1 and TRBJ2-2, with D uncertain. The CDR3 totals 15 residues. Deletions cut 2 bases from V and 3 bases from J, with 10 bases between. The germline V gene encodes CDR1 LGHDT and CDR2 YNNKEL (reference sequence). The CDR3 reads CASSQKSPYTGELFF. CDR3 DNA sequence: TGTGCCAGCAGCCAAAAGAGTCCTTACACCGGGGAGCTGTTTTTT.

There are a few counts of this clonotype. CDR3 in amino acids: CASSPFPDSGNTIYF. CDR3 DNA sequence: TGCGCCAGCAGCCCATTCCCCGACTCTGGAAACACCATATATTTT. The genes are TRBV5-1 and TRBJ1-3, with no clear D. Trimming took off 4 bases at V and 0 bases at J, with 11 bases between the two ends. The CDR3 has 15 residues. The germline V gene encodes CDR1 SGHRS and CDR2 YFSETQ.

The sample holds a few counts of this clonotype. J is TRBJ2-2 and V is TRBV12-3 or TRBV12-4, with D perhaps matching TRBD1 (5 bases). This CDR3 has 15 amino acids. Trimming took 3 bases from V and 1 from J, leaving 9 bases between them. CDR3: CASSFGAQNTGELFF. CDR3 nucleotide sequence: TGTGCCAGCAGTTTTGGGGCACAGAACACCGGGGAGCTGTTTTTT.

There are many counts of this clonotype. This chain links TRBV25-1 with TRBJ2-7, with TRBD1 matching 8 bases. The V and J ends lost 8 bases and 0 bases, in that order; junction bases with no gene match: 3. The CDR3 runs to 13 residues. The germline CDR1 and CDR2 sequences are MGHDK and SYGVNS. The CDR3 loop is CASRGQASYEQYF. For the CDR3, the DNA is TGTGCCAGCCGGGGACAGGCCTCCTACGAGCAGTACTTC.